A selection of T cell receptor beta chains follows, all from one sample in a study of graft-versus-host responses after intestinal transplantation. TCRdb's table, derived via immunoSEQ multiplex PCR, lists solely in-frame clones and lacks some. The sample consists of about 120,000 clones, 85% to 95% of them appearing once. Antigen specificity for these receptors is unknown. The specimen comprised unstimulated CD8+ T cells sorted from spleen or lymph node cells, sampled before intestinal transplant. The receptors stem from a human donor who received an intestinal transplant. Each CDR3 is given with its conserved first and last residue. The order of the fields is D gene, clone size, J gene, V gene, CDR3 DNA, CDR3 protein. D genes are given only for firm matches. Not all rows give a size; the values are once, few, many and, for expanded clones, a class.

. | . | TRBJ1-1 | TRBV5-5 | TGTGCCAGCAGCTTGTCAGGGATCACTGAAGCTTTCTTT | CASSLSGITEAFF
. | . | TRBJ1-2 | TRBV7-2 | TGTGCCAGCAGCCCGTCCCGGCCAGGGGACTATGGCTACACCTTC | CASSPSRPGDYGYTF
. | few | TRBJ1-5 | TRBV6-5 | TGTGCCAGCAGTTACTCGAGAGGTAGCAATCAGCCCCAGCATTTT | CASSYSRGSNQPQHF
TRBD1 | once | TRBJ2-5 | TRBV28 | TGTGCCAGCAGTTTAGTTCCGGGACAGGGTGGAGAGACCCAGTACTTC | CASSLVPGQGGETQYF
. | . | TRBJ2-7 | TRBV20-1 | TGCAGTGCTCTTGACTACGAGCAGTACTTC | CSALDYEQYF
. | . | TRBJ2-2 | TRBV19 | TGTGCCAGTAGTATTCTCCTAATCAGCGAGCCCACCGGGGAGCTGTTTTTT | CASSILLISEPTGELFF
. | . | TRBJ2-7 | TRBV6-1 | TGTGCCAGCGGGTCCGGCAGCTACGAGCAGTACTTC | CASGSGSYEQYF
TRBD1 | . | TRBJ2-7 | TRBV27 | TGTGCCAGCAGTTTTCCGGGACAGGGGACCTACGAGCAGTACTTC | CASSFPGQGTYEQYF
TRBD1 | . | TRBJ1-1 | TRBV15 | TGTGCCACCGCCCGGGACAGGGATGGGTTGGCTTTCTTT | CATARDRDGLAFF
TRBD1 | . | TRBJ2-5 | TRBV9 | TGTGCCAGCAGCGGATGGACAGGGGAGGGCGAGACCCAGTACTTC | CASSGWTGEGETQYF
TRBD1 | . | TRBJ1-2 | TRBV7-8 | TGTGCCAGCAGCTTAGCGCAGAGGACAGGGAGGGGTGGCTACACCTTC | CASSLAQRTGRGGYTF
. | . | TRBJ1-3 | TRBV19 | TGTGCCAGTAGTATAGTCACAGGCTCTGGAAACACCATATATTTT | CASSIVTGSGNTIYF
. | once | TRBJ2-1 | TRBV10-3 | TGTGCCATCAGTGAAACCGGGACCTCAAATGAGCAGTTCTTC | CAISETGTSNEQFF
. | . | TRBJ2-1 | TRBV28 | TGTGCCAGCAGTCTTCCGGCGAGTTACAATGAGCAGTTCTTC | CASSLPASYNEQFF
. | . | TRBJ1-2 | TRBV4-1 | TGCGCCAGCAGCCAAGCCCAACAGGGATCGGGCTATGGCTACACCTTC | CASSQAQQGSGYGYTF
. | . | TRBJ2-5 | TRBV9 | TGTGCCAGCAGCTCTACTAGGGGGGAGACCCAGTACTTC | CASSSTRGETQYF
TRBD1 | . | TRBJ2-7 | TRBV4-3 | TGCGCCAGCAGCCAAACCCAGGGCCGACAGGGCCTCTACGAGCAGTACTTC | CASSQTQGRQGLYEQYF
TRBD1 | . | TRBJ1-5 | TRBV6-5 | TGTGCCAGCAGCAGGACAGGGGGAGGCAATCAGCCCCAGCATTTT | CASSRTGGGNQPQHF
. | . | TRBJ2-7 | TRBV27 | TGTGCCAGCAGCCCGGGGGCCACCTACGAGCAGTACTTC | CASSPGATYEQYF
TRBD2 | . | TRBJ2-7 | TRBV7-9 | TGTGCCAGCAGCGGGGGGGACCCCCCCTACGAGCAGTACTTC | CASSGGDPPYEQYF
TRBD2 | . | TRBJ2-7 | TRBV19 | TGTGCCAGTAGTATAGGAGCGGGAGGGCCGGACGAGCAGTACTTC | CASSIGAGGPDEQYF
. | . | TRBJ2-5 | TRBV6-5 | TGTGCCAGCAGTTATCGGCCTTCGTACCAAGAGACCCAGTACTTC | CASSYRPSYQETQYF
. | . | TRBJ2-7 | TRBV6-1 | TGTGCCAGCCCCTCGAGGCAGGGGCCCTCCTACGAGCAGTACTTC | CASPSRQGPSYEQYF
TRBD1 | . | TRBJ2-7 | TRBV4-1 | TGCGCCAGCAGCCAAGACGCCGGGACAGGACTTTACGAGCAGTACTTC | CASSQDAGTGLYEQYF
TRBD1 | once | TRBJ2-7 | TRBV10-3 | TGTGCCATCAGTCACCTCGCCGGGACAGCATCCTACGAGCAGTACTTC | CAISHLAGTASYEQYF
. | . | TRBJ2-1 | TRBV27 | TGTGCCAGCAGTTCGGGACCCGCAAGCTCCTACAATGAGCAGTTCTTC | CASSSGPASSYNEQFF
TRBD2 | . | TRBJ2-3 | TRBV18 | TGTGCCAGCTCGCGCACTTCGACTAGCGGGAGGGCGATATATAGGTATACGCAGTATTTT | CASSRTSTSGRAIYRYTQYF
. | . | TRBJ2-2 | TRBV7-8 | TGTGCCAGCAGCTTAGCTGTGACCGGGGAGCTGTTTTTT | CASSLAVTGELFF
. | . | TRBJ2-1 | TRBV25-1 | TGTGCCAGCAGTGGTAGCGGACTCCGGGACCCGGATGAGCAGTTCTTC | CASSGSGLRDPDEQFF
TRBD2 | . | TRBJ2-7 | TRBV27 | TGTGCCAGCACCCAGGGCGGGAGTCACTACGAGCAGTACTTC | CASTQGGSHYEQYF
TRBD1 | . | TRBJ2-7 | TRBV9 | TGTGCCAGCAGTCCCCCCGGGACAGGGTCCTACGAGCAGTACTTC | CASSPPGTGSYEQYF
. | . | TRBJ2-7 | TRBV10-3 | TGTGCCACCGACGACTCCTACGGAGACGAGCAGTACTTC | CATDDSYGDEQYF
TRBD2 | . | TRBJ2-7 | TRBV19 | TGTGCCAGTAGCCTGGGACTAGCCTACGAGCAGTACTTC | CASSLGLAYEQYF
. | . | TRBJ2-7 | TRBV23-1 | TGCGCCAGCAGTCAATCGACACTGCAACGATACGAGCAGTACTTC | CASSQSTLQRYEQYF
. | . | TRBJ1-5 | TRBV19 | TGTGCCAGTAGTACGACGGCCCATAGCAATCAGCCCCAGCATTTT | CASSTTAHSNQPQHF
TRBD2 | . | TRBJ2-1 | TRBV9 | TGTGCCAGCAGCTTTAGCGGGAGCTCCTACAATGAGCAGTTCTTC | CASSFSGSSYNEQFF
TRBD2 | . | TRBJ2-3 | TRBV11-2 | TGTGCCAGCAGCTCGGTCGATTCTAGCGGGAGTGAGATAGATACGCAGTATTTT | CASSSVDSSGSEIDTQYF
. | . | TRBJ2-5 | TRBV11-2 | TGTGCCAGCAGCTTAGTAGGGTTTGAGACCCAGTACTTC | CASSLVGFETQYF
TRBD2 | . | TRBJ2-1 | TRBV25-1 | TGTGCCAGCGGCGGACTAGCGGACAATGAGCAGTTCTTC | CASGGLADNEQFF
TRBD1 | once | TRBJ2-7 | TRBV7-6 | TGTGCCAGCAGCTTCTCCTTGGGACAGGTCTCCTACGAGCAGTACTTC | CASSFSLGQVSYEQYF
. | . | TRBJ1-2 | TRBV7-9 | TGTGCCAGCACCTTAGGAGGCCCACAGGAGAGTTATGGCTACACCTTC | CASTLGGPQESYGYTF
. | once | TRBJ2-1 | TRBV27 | TGTGCCAGCAGTTTAGCAGGGACCTACAATGAGCAGTTCTTC | CASSLAGTYNEQFF
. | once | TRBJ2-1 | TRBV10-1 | TGCGCCAGCAACGAAGGACAGTCCTACAATGAGCAGTTCTTC | CASNEGQSYNEQFF
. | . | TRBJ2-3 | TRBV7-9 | TGTGCCAGCAGCTACAGGGTGGCAGATACGCAGTATTTT | CASSYRVADTQYF
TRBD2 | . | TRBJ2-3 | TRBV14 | TGTGCCAGCAGCCAAGACCCTAGAGCGGGAGTAGATACGCAGTATTTT | CASSQDPRAGVDTQYF
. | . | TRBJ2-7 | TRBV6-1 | TGTGCCAGCAGTGAACTGAGTGGTGTCGACGAGCAGTACTTC | CASSELSGVDEQYF
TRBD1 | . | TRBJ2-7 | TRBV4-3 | TGCGCCAGCAGCCCGGTCCAGGGACAGCCCTACGAGCAGTACTTC | CASSPVQGQPYEQYF
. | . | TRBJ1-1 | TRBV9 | TGTGCCAGCAGCGTCTCGGGAGGAGACACTGAAGCTTTCTTT | CASSVSGGDTEAFF
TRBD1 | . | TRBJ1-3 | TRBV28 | TGTGCCAGCAGTTTGGGACAGGGTCTCTACTCTGGAAACACCATATATTTT | CASSLGQGLYSGNTIYF